The 29 T cell receptor beta chains presented below share a single source sample, sequenced in a study of regulatory T cells in long-lasting Graves disease. Time point: newly diagnosed GD, antithyroid drugs for less than 3 months. Extracted PBMC RNA gave rise to the TCR library. The TCR beta library used iRepertoire HTBI primers with Arm-PCR amplification of CDR3. MiXCR was run by TCRdb on the multiplex PCR reads, yielding one entry per CDR3 protein. The sample includes approximately 310,000 distinct CDR3 sequences, 18% of them seen just once. Material: peripheral blood mononuclear cells (PBMCs), obtained at new diagnosis, from a patient treated with antithyroid drugs. The receptors were gathered from a female donor with Graves disease.

At least ten counts were recorded for this clonotype. The chain recombines TRBV6-5 with TRBJ2-7, with D perhaps matching TRBD2 (6 bases). This CDR3 region has 16 residues. Germline CDR1 and CDR2: MNHEY and SVGAGI. V was cut by 3 bases and J by 3 bases, with 18 bases left in between. The CDR3 nucleotides read TGTGCCAGCAGTTATTGGCCAGGGACTCCATTCTACGAGCAGTACTTC. Residues: CASSYWPGTPFYEQYF.

In this sample, this clonotype turned up many times. This chain uses TRBV7-8 with TRBJ2-1, with 8 bases that match TRBD2. Germline V gene sequence: CDR1 SGHVS, CDR2 FQNEAQ. There are 17 residues in the CDR3. V lost 5 bases, J lost 4 bases, and 13 bases stayed unmatched. For the CDR3, the DNA is TGTGCCAGCAGCCCGTCCGGCGGGAGGACAATGTACAATGAGCAGTTCTTC. Protein product: CASSPSGGRTMYNEQFF.

This clonotype was seen repeatedly, ten times or more. The chain carries TRBV2 and TRBJ1-3; no reliable D call. The CDR3 loop spans 15 amino acids. The germline V gene encodes CDR1 SNHLY and CDR2 FYNNEI. The V end was cut by 8 bases, the J end by 4 bases, with 18 bases between. The CDR3 region has the DNA TGTGCCAGCGGCTCCCGTGGGGTTGGCGGAAACACCATATATTTT. Translating it yields CASGSRGVGGNTIYF.

This clonotype has a count of ten or more. The V gene is TRBV5-1, the J gene TRBJ2-3; 8 bases match TRBD1. V gave up 1 base and J gave up 4 bases; unmatched junction bases: 5. The length of the CDR3 is 15 residues. Germline CDR1 SGHRS, CDR2 YFSETQ. CDR3 sequence (DNA): TGCGCCAGCAGCTTGTTAGGACAGGGACCAGATACGCAGTATTTT. This translates into CASSLLGQGPDTQYF.

This clonotype was recorded at least ten times. The gene calls are TRBV19 and TRBJ2-1, with TRBD2 identical over 11 bases. Looked up from germline, CDR1 is LNHDA and CDR2 is SQIVND (reference sequence). The CDR3 has 19 amino acids. Losses at the gene ends were 7 bases for V and 2 bases for J; bases not matched to a gene: 16. As DNA, the CDR3 is TGTGCCAGTACCCGGCAGTCTAGCGGGAGGTCGATCCCCTACAATGAGCAGTTCTTC. This codes for CASTRQSSGRSIPYNEQFF.

There are many counts of this clonotype. The chain combines TRBV28 with TRBJ1-3; D possibly corresponds to TRBD1 (6 bases). Between the trimmed V and J ends, which lost 7 bases and 8 bases, there was a span of 24 bases. The CDR3 length is 16 residues. Germline-derived CDR1 and CDR2 are MDHEN and SYDVKM. Written as DNA, the CDR3 is TGTGCCAGCATGCTTCCGTCGGTCAGGGGAAAAGACACCATATATTTT. This translates into CASMLPSVRGKDTIYF.

This clonotype was detected a few times. The rearrangement joins TRBV20-1 to TRBJ2-7; TRBD2 aligns across 8 bases. The CDR3 has 16 amino acids. V lost 1 base, J lost 5 bases, and 13 bases stayed unmatched. Looked up from germline, CDR1 is DFQATT and CDR2 is SNEGSKA (reference sequence). DNA of the CDR3: TGCAGTGCTAGAGCTATTGCGGGGGGTCCGCCCCACGAGCAGTACTTC. It is translated as CSARAIAGGPPHEQYF.

Notes on this clonotype: This could be a read error, since a much larger clone is one nucleotide away. The rearrangement links TRBV18 to TRBJ2-4, with D maybe TRBD2 (6 bases). CDR1 and CDR2 (germline): KGHSH, LQKENI. The CDR3 loop spans 13 amino acids. Deletions cut 6 bases from V and 7 bases from J, with 13 bases between. The CDR3 DNA sequence: TGTGCCAGCTCGGCTAGCGCTAATAACATTCAGTACTTC. Residues: CASSASANNIQYF.

The chain recombines TRBV27 with TRBJ2-3, with D perhaps matching TRBD1 or TRBD2 (5 bases each). Germline CDR1 MNHEY, CDR2 SMNVEV (reference sequence). Trimming shortened V by 0 bases and J by 1 base, and 14 bases separated the two germline ends. The CDR3 runs 17 residues. The CDR3, as DNA: TGTGCCAGCAGTTTATCGAATCTGTTGGGGGGCACAGATACGCAGTATTTT. Translating it yields CASSLSNLLGGTDTQYF.

This clonotype was detected ten times or more. This chain uses TRBV9 with TRBJ1-2, with D hard to call. The CDR3 runs 15 residues. The V gene's germline CDR1 is SGDLS and CDR2 YYNGEE. Trimming pared 0 bases from V and 2 bases from J, leaving 11 bases between. This CDR3 is CASSVAEGLNYGYTF. In DNA form, the CDR3 reads TGTGCCAGCAGCGTAGCTGAAGGGTTGAACTATGGCTACACCTTC.

This clonotype was observed many times. V gene TRBV19 combines with J gene TRBJ1-5, with D uncertain. The V end lost 10 bases, the J end lost 2 bases, and 18 bases lay between the germline ends. In germline, CDR1 is LNHDA, CDR2 SQIVND (reference sequence). The CDR3 loop spans 15 amino acids. CDR3 in DNA: TGTGCCACCACGGGGATTACTAAGGGCAATCAGCCCCAGCATTTT. This codes for CATTGITKGNQPQHF.

The chain carries TRBV6-2 or TRBV6-3 and TRBJ2-7, with no clear D. The V gene's germline CDR1 is MNHEY and CDR2 SVGEGT. The CDR3 contains 14 residues. Trimming left V 11 bases short and J 5 bases short, with 22 bases between. In DNA, the CDR3 is TGTGCCTCCCTAAGTCAAGGATTCGTCCACGAGCAGTACTTC. Its protein is CASLSQGFVHEQYF.

The table lists this clonotype with many counts. CDR3 loop: CATSRVRVGPLTGELFF. In DNA, the CDR3 is TGTGCCACCAGCAGAGTTCGCGTGGGACCACTCACCGGGGAGCTGTTTTTT. The chain combines TRBV15 with TRBJ2-2; D tentatively fits TRBD1 or TRBD2 (5 bases each). Per the germline V gene, CDR1 is LNHNV and CDR2 is YYDKDF (reference sequence). V shed 1 base and J shed 4 bases, with 16 bases lying between them. The CDR3 extends over 17 amino acids.

This rearrangement joins TRBV6-2 or TRBV6-3 to TRBJ1-6; possibly TRBD1 for D (6 bases). V gave up 5 bases and J gave up 7 bases, with 15 bases separating them. This CDR3 has 15 residues. Germline CDR1 MNHEY, CDR2 SVGEGT. The CDR3 reads CASSRNGQLNSPLHF. The CDR3 nucleotides are TGTGCCAGCAGTCGGAACGGACAGTTGAATTCACCCCTCCACTTT.

This clonotype has more than one count but fewer than ten. V gene TRBV3-1 combines with J gene TRBJ2-7, with 10 bases identical to TRBD2. There are 14 residues in the CDR3. The V gene end was trimmed by 4 bases and the J gene end by 6 bases; junction bases not matched to a gene: 6. Germline V gene data show CDR1 as LGHDT and CDR2 as YNNKEL (reference sequence). The CDR3 region has the DNA TGTGCCAGCAGCCCAAGACTAGCGGGCTCCGAGCAGTACTTC. Its translation is CASSPRLAGSEQYF.

The chain joins TRBV5-1 to TRBJ2-1; D possibly corresponds to TRBD2 (5 bases). There are 15 residues in the CDR3. V was trimmed by 3 bases and J by 2 bases, leaving 12 bases between them. In germline, CDR1 is SGHRS, CDR2 YFSETQ. The CDR3: CASSSSGSAYNEQFF. CDR3 in DNA: TGCGCCAGCAGCTCCTCCGGTAGCGCCTACAATGAGCAGTTCTTC.

The genes are TRBV5-1 and TRBJ1-4, with no clear D. Trimming removed 0 bases from V and 0 bases from J, with 6 bases in between. The CDR3 totals 15 residues. CDR1 is SGHRS and CDR2 is YFSETQ in the germline V gene. The DNA for the CDR3 is TGCGCCAGCAGCTTGGCACAGACAACTAATGAAAAACTGTTTTTT. It specifies CASSLAQTTNEKLFF. The whole variable domain, filled in from reference TRBV5-1 and TRBJ1-4, reads KAGVTQTPRYLIKTRGQQVTLSCSPISGHRSVSWYQQTPGQGLQFLFEYFSETQRNKGNFPGRFSGRQFSNSRSEMNVSTLELGDSALYLCASSLAQTTNEKLFFGSGTQLSVL.

This clonotype was counted at least ten times. The J gene is TRBJ2-3, the V gene TRBV7-9; D not resolved. The CDR3 runs to 17 residues. V was cut by 4 bases and J by 0 bases, with 17 bases left in between. Germline CDR1 is SEHNR and CDR2 is FQNEAQ (reference sequence). The CDR3 sequence is CASSSSLRPTSTDTQYF. As DNA, the CDR3 is TGTGCCAGCAGCTCCAGCCTGAGGCCTACTAGCACAGATACGCAGTATTTT.

This clonotype was counted many times. J is TRBJ2-2 and V is TRBV7-9; 7 nucleotides line up with TRBD1. J was trimmed by 2 bases and V by 5 bases; bases with no gene match: 8. The V gene's germline CDR1 is SEHNR and CDR2 FQNEAQ (reference sequence). The CDR3 length is 16 residues. The CDR3 sequence is CASSLRQGQNTGELFF. The DNA of the CDR3 is TGTGCCAGCAGCCTGCGACAGGGTCAAAACACCGGGGAGCTGTTTTTT.

This clonotype was seen repeatedly, ten times or more. The gene calls are TRBV28 and TRBJ1-1; a weak D match, TRBD1 (5 bases). The CDR3 is 11 amino acids. Germline CDR1 reads MDHEN; CDR2 reads SYDVKM. Trimming took 10 bases from V and 1 from J, leaving 7 bases between them. CDR3 sequence (DNA): TGTGCCACTGGACAGAACACTGAAGCTTTCTTT. Its protein product is CATGQNTEAFF. Based on the CDR3 plus reference TRBV28 and TRBJ1-1, the full variable domain is DVKVTQSSRYLVKRTGEKVFLECVQDMDHENMFWYRQDPGLGLRLIYFSYDVKMKEKGDIPEGYSVSREKKERFSLILESASTNQTSMYLCATGQNTEAFFGQGTRLTVV.

This clonotype was observed a few times. The V gene is TRBV19, the J gene TRBJ2-5; 12 bases align to TRBD2. The trim removed 0 bases at V and 5 bases at J, leaving 13 bases unmatched. The CDR3 runs 19 residues. Germline lookup yields CDR1 LNHDA and CDR2 SQIVND (reference sequence). CDR3 bases: TGTGCCAGTAGTATAGATCTAGAACTAGCGGGAGGTATGGAGGAGACCCAGTACTTC. It codes for CASSIDLELAGGMEETQYF.

J is TRBJ2-4 and V is TRBV19; perhaps TRBD1 as D (6 bases). The germline V and J ends were trimmed by 6 bases and 2 bases, with 26 bases remaining between them. There are 19 residues in the CDR3. Germline CDR1 LNHDA, CDR2 SQIVND (reference sequence). Here the CDR3 reads CASSPGPITGHTSKNIQYF. The CDR3 DNA sequence: TGTGCCAGTAGCCCCGGACCGATCACGGGACATACCTCCAAAAACATTCAGTACTTC.

This clonotype was recorded at least ten times. The genes are TRBV12-3 or TRBV12-4 and TRBJ2-7, with D possibly being TRBD1 or TRBD2 (6 bases each). The germline V and J ends were trimmed by 2 bases and 6 bases, with 14 bases remaining between them. This CDR3 comprises 14 residues. CDR3 sequence reads: CASSLLFGGGEQYF. The CDR3 DNA follows: TGTGCCAGCAGTTTATTGTTCGGAGGGGGCGAGCAGTACTTC.

This clonotype was detected a few times. This chain joins TRBV13 and TRBJ2-5, with TRBD1 matching over 12 bases. V lost 5 bases, J lost 4 bases, and 8 bases stayed unmatched. This CDR3 is built from 16 residues. CDR1 and CDR2 from the germline V gene are PRHDT and FYEKMQ (reference sequence). The CDR3 protein is CASSGYRDRGRETQYF. CDR3 in DNA: TGTGCCAGCAGCGGATACCGGGACAGGGGGCGAGAGACCCAGTACTTC.

This clonotype has just a few counts. The chain is built from TRBV20-1 and TRBJ2-2, with a possible D match to TRBD1 (6 bases). Per the germline V gene, CDR1 is DFQATT and CDR2 is SNEGSKA (reference sequence). The CDR3 is 17 residues long. V was cut by 0 bases and J by 0 bases, with 14 bases left in between. CDR3 nucleotide sequence: TGCAGTGCTAGAGATGGGGGCAGGACCCCGAACACCGGGGAGCTGTTTTTT. Its translation is CSARDGGRTPNTGELFF.

This clonotype was observed many times. CDR3 DNA: TGTGCCAGCAGTTCCCTATCCTGGACAGGGGAGGGAGAGACCCAGTACTTC. Residues: CASSSLSWTGEGETQYF. The genes are TRBV12-3 or TRBV12-4 and TRBJ2-5; the match to TRBD1 covers 9 bases. The CDR3 runs to 17 residues. With V trimmed by 4 bases and J by 4 bases, 13 bases remained unmatched.

This clonotype was seen at least ten times. The V call is TRBV19, the J call TRBJ1-6; D unclear. The CDR3 has 16 amino acids. From germline, CDR1 is LNHDA and CDR2 SQIVND (reference sequence). V lost 5 bases, J lost 5 bases, and 16 bases lay in between. The CDR3 bases are TGTGCCAGTAGTCCCCAAGGAGGAGGGAATAATTCACCCCTCCACTTT. This sequence encodes CASSPQGGGNNSPLHF.

V gene TRBV19 combines with J gene TRBJ2-7, with 7 bases fitting TRBD1. Looked up from germline, CDR1 is LNHDA and CDR2 is SQIVND (reference sequence). There are 13 residues in the CDR3. The junction had 6 bases not matched to a gene; V was cut back by 5 bases and J by 5 bases. The CDR3 here is CASSRRQGDEQYF. The CDR3 bases are TGTGCCAGTAGTCGGCGACAGGGTGACGAGCAGTACTTC.

This clonotype was detected many times. The V call is TRBV5-1, the J call TRBJ2-7; D is possibly TRBD2 (6 bases). The CDR3 length is 15 residues. Trimming removed 4 bases from V and 3 bases from J, with 17 bases in between. Germline V gene data show CDR1 as SGHRS and CDR2 as YFSETQ. The CDR3 DNA sequence: TGCGCCAGCAGCCCGATGGGTAGCGGAGTCTACGAGCAGTACTTC. Its protein product is CASSPMGSGVYEQYF. Combining the CDR3 with reference TRBV5-1 and TRBJ2-7 gives the whole variable domain KAGVTQTPRYLIKTRGQQVTLSCSPISGHRSVSWYQQTPGQGLQFLFEYFSETQRNKGNFPGRFSGRQFSNSRSEMNVSTLELGDSALYLCASSPMGSGVYEQYFGPGTRLTVT.